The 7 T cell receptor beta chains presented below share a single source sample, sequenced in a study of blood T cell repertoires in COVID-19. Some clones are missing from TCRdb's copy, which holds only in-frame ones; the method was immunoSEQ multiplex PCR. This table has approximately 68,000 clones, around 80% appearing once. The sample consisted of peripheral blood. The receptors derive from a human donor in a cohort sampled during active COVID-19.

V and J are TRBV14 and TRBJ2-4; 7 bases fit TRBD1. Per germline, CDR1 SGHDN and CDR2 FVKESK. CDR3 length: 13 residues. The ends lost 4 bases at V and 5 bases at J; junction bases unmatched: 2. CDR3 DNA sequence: TGTGCCAGCAGCCGAACAGGGGAAAACATTCAGTACTTC. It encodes CASSRTGENIQYF. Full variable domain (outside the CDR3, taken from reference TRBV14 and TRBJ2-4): EAGVTQFPSHSVIEKGQTVTLRCDPISGHDNLYWYRRVMGKEIKFLLHFVKESKQDESGMPNNRFLAERTGGTYSTLKVQPAELEDSGVYFCASSRTGENIQYFGAGTRLSVL.

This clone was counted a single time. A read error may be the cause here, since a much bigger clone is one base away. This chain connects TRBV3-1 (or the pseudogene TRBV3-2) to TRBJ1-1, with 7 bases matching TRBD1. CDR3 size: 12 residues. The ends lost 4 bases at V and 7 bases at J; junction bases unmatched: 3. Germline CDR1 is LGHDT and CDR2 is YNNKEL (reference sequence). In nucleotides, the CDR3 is TGTGCCAGCAGCCTGACAGGGAGTGAAGCTTTCTTT. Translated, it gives CASSLTGSEAFF.

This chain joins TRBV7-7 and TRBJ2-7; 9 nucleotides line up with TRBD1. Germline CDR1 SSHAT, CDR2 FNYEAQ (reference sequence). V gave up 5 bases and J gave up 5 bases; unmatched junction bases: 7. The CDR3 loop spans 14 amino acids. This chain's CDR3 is CASSAGTGLDEQYF. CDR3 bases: TGTGCCAGCAGCGCCGGGACAGGGTTGGACGAGCAGTACTTC.

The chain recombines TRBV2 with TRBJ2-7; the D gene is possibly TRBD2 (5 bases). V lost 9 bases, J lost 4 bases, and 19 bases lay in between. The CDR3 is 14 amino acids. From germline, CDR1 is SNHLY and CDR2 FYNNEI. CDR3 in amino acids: CASGGQSAIYEQYF. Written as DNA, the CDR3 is TGTGCCAGTGGCGGGCAGTCGGCTATTTACGAGCAGTACTTC.

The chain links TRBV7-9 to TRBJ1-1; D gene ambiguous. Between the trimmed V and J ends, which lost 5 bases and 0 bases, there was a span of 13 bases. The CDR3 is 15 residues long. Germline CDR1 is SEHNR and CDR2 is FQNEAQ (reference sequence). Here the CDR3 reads CASSPQMALNTEAFF. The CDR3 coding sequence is TGTGCCAGCAGCCCCCAGATGGCTTTGAACACTGAAGCTTTCTTT.

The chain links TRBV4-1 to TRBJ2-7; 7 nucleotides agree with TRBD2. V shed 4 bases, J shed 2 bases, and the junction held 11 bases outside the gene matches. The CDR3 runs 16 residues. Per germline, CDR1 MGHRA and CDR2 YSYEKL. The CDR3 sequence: CASSLRFGTKTYEQYF. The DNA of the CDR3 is TGCGCCAGCAGCCTCCGTTTTGGGACTAAGACCTACGAGCAGTACTTC.

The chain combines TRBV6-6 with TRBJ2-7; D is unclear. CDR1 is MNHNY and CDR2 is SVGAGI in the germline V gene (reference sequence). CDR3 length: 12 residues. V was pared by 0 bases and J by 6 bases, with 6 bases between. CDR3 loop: CASSYSLSEQYF. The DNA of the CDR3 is TGTGCCAGCAGTTACTCCCTGAGCGAGCAGTACTTC.